This entry lists 26 T cell receptor beta chains sequenced from one sample in a study of OX40 agonist ivuxolimab in advanced cancers. TCRdb's table, derived via immunoSEQ multiplex PCR, lists solely in-frame clones and lacks some. The sample has approximately 66,000 clones; around 89% are singletons. The specimen was CD4+ or CD8+ T cells sorted from blood, collected in a trial of the OX40 agonist ivuxolimab. Receptors were obtained from an adult with an advanced solid tumor such as melanoma, head and neck, liver or kidney cancer.

V gene TRBV28 combines with J gene TRBJ2-7, with 10 bases that match TRBD1. The CDR3 contains 16 residues. V shed 6 bases and J 2 bases; nucleotides not matched to a gene: 10. Germline values: CDR1 MDHEN, CDR2 SYDVKM. Here the CDR3 reads CASRGPGTGEPYEQYF. The CDR3 region has the DNA TGTGCCAGCAGGGGACCCGGGACAGGGGAACCCTACGAGCAGTACTTC.

This chain links TRBV7-2 with TRBJ1-1; D possibly corresponds to TRBD1 (5 bases). This CDR3 region has 14 residues. Trimming pared 3 bases from V and 3 bases from J, leaving 11 bases between. The germline CDR1 and CDR2 sequences are SGHTA and FQGNSA. The CDR3 is CASSFLTGHTEAFF. The CDR3, as DNA: TGTGCCAGCAGCTTTCTTACGGGGCACACTGAAGCTTTCTTT.

The rearrangement uses TRBV5-4 and TRBJ1-1, with TRBD1 identical over 8 bases. The junction had 5 bases not matched to a gene; V was cut back by 2 bases and J by 8 bases. This CDR3 has 13 residues. Germline CDR1 and CDR2: SGHNT and YYREEE (reference sequence). The CDR3 loop reads CASSLMGQEEAFF. The CDR3 nucleotides read TGTGCCAGCAGCTTAATGGGACAGGAAGAAGCTTTCTTT. The full variable domain, in which reference TRBV5-4 and TRBJ1-1 provide the parts outside the CDR3, is ETGVTQSPTHLIKTRGQQVTLRCSSQSGHNTVSWYQQALGQGPQFIFQYYREEENGRGNFPPRFSGLQFPNYSSELNVNALELDDSALYLCASSLMGQEEAFFGQGTRLTVV.

The chain has TRBV13 and TRBJ1-1; no reliable D call. CDR1 and CDR2 (germline): PRHDT, FYEKMQ (reference sequence). The CDR3 spans 13 residues. V was pared by 2 bases and J by 1 base, with 5 bases between. The CDR3 sequence: CASSLSGNTEAFF. For the CDR3, the DNA is TGTGCCAGCAGCTTATCAGGGAACACTGAAGCTTTCTTT.

This clone appeared a single time. This chain uses TRBV27 with TRBJ2-1; D possibly uses TRBD1 or TRBD2 (6 bases each). Germline V gene sequence: CDR1 MNHEY, CDR2 SMNVEV (reference sequence). The ends were cut back, 5 bases at V and 15 bases at J, with 14 bases in the middle. The CDR3 extends over 11 amino acids. The CDR3 sequence: CASSRGLRSFF. The CDR3 DNA follows: TGTGCCAGCAGTCGGGGGCTAAGATCGTTCTTC.

This chain links TRBV28 with TRBJ1-1; D gene ambiguous. Germline-derived CDR1 and CDR2 are MDHEN and SYDVKM. Between the trimmed V and J ends, which lost 8 bases and 7 bases, there was a span of 14 bases. CDR3 size: 12 residues. The CDR3, as DNA: TGTGCCAGCGGAACTCACTCGCTTGAAGCTTTCTTT. Protein product: CASGTHSLEAFF. Together with reference TRBV28 and TRBJ1-1, the CDR3 gives the full variable domain: DVKVTQSSRYLVKRTGEKVFLECVQDMDHENMFWYRQDPGLGLRLIYFSYDVKMKEKGDIPEGYSVSREKKERFSLILESASTNQTSMYLCASGTHSLEAFFGQGTRLTVV.

The chain links TRBV6-6 to TRBJ2-7; unclear D gene. The germline V and J ends were trimmed by 0 bases and 2 bases, with 11 bases remaining between them. CDR1 and CDR2 (germline): MNHNY, SVGAGI (reference sequence). This CDR3 region has 15 residues. The CDR3 DNA follows: TGTGCCAGCAGTTACTCCTTGGACGGTACCTACGAGCAGTACTTC. This sequence encodes CASSYSLDGTYEQYF.

The chain is built from TRBV6-5 and TRBJ2-1; 8 nucleotides line up with TRBD2. The J segment lost 7 bases and the V segment lost 2 bases, leaving 7 bases of the junction unmatched. This CDR3 region has 15 residues. Germline V lookup: CDR1 MNHEY, CDR2 SVGAGI. The CDR3 DNA reads as TGTGCCAGCAGTTACCTGCTGGGACTAGAAAATGAGCAGTTCTTC. It encodes CASSYLLGLENEQFF.

Worth noting for this clone: Other DNA sequences in the sample encode the same CDR3. The chain couples TRBV30 to TRBJ2-7; TRBD1 matches at 9 bases. The length of the CDR3 is 14 residues. The germline V gene has CDR1 GTSNPN and CDR2 SVGIG (reference sequence). CDR3 DNA: TGTGCTTTCCAGCACGGGACAGGGTCCTACGAGCAGTACTTC. This sequence encodes CAFQHGTGSYEQYF.

The J gene is TRBJ2-7, the V gene TRBV4-1; the match to TRBD1 covers 7 bases. This CDR3 region has 14 residues. Germline-derived CDR1 and CDR2 are MGHRA and YSYEKL. Trimming at V came to 4 bases and at J to 0 bases, leaving 3 bases not matched to a gene. Here the CDR3 reads CASSLRDSSYEQYF. DNA of the CDR3: TGCGCCAGCAGCCTCCGGGACAGCTCCTACGAGCAGTACTTC.

The rearrangement links TRBV7-9 to TRBJ2-7; TRBD1 or TRBD2 may be the D gene (5 bases each). Germline-derived CDR1 and CDR2 are SEHNR and FQNEAQ (reference sequence). The CDR3 extends over 15 amino acids. The V end was cut by 5 bases, the J end by 6 bases, with 20 bases between. Written as DNA, the CDR3 is TGTGCCAGCAGCGGATCAATGGGGGTGGCAGCCGAGCAGTACTTC. As protein: CASSGSMGVAAEQYF.

This chain connects TRBV7-9 to TRBJ2-2; D uncertain. Germline V gene data show CDR1 as SEHNR and CDR2 as FQNEAQ (reference sequence). Trimming removed 4 bases from V and 5 bases from J, with 8 bases in between. This CDR3 region has 13 residues. The DNA of the CDR3 is TGTGCCAGCAGCTCCTACGCGACCGGGGAGCTGTTTTTT. It yields the protein CASSSYATGELFF.

This chain links TRBV6-5 with TRBJ2-1, with 11 bases matching TRBD1. V shed 10 bases and J 7 bases; nucleotides not matched to a gene: 9. The CDR3 loop spans 14 amino acids. In germline, CDR1 is MNHEY, CDR2 SVGAGI. CDR3 loop: CATGGTGGGNEQFF. CDR3 DNA: TGTGCCACCGGGGGGACAGGGGGTGGGAATGAGCAGTTCTTC.

The V call is TRBV11-2, the J call TRBJ2-5; the D call may be TRBD1 or TRBD2 (5 bases each). Germline values: CDR1 SGHAT, CDR2 FQNNGV. The CDR3 spans 16 residues. Trimming took 0 bases from V and 2 from J, leaving 13 bases between them. In DNA, the CDR3 is TGTGCCAGCAGCTTAGATACGGGACGGGCTCAAGAGACCCAGTACTTC. Amino acids: CASSLDTGRAQETQYF.

V is TRBV5-1 and J is TRBJ1-4; 10 bases align to TRBD1. The CDR3 spans 17 residues. Germline V gene lookup returns CDR1 SGHRS and CDR2 YFSETQ. With 3 bases clipped from V and 6 bases from J, the junction kept 11 bases outside the gene matches. CDR3 nucleotide sequence: TGCGCCAGCAGCTCCACGACAGGGGGCATGGGCGATGAAAAACTGTTTTTT. Its translation: CASSSTTGGMGDEKLFF. The full variable domain, in which reference TRBV5-1 and TRBJ1-4 provide the parts outside the CDR3, is KAGVTQTPRYLIKTRGQQVTLSCSPISGHRSVSWYQQTPGQGLQFLFEYFSETQRNKGNFPGRFSGRQFSNSRSEMNVSTLELGDSALYLCASSSTTGGMGDEKLFFGSGTQLSVL.

The chain employs TRBV27 and TRBJ1-2; D is undetermined. With 5 bases removed from V and 6 bases from J, the gap between germline ends came to 22 bases. The CDR3 spans 16 residues. Germline values: CDR1 MNHEY, CDR2 SMNVEV (reference sequence). CDR3 sequence (DNA): TGTGCCAGCAGTCGGACCGACTCGGCGGACTCCAATGGCTACACCTTC. It yields the protein CASSRTDSADSNGYTF.

This clone was seen a few times. This rearrangement joins TRBV27 to TRBJ2-1, with TRBD2 matching over 10 bases. In germline, CDR1 is MNHEY, CDR2 SMNVEV (reference sequence). With 3 bases clipped from V and 4 bases from J, the junction kept 9 bases outside the gene matches. There are 17 residues in the CDR3. CDR3 DNA: TGTGCCAGCAGTTTTTCGGCTAGCGGGAGCGGGTACAATGAGCAGTTCTTC. This codes for CASSFSASGSGYNEQFF.

The chain joins TRBV11-2 to TRBJ1-3; the match to TRBD1 covers 8 bases. With 8 bases clipped from V and 2 bases from J, the junction kept 8 bases outside the gene matches. The V gene's germline CDR1 is SGHAT and CDR2 FQNNGV. The CDR3 extends over 15 amino acids. Here the CDR3 reads CASRTGPYPGNTIYF. The CDR3 DNA is TGTGCCAGCCGGACAGGGCCCTATCCTGGAAACACCATATATTTT.

CDR3 sequence (DNA): TGCGCCAGCAGCCGGACACTCTCTCGATGGGCCTACTATGGCTACACCTTC. As protein: CASSRTLSRWAYYGYTF. The rearrangement joins TRBV5-1 to TRBJ1-2; perhaps TRBD1 as D (5 bases). This CDR3 has 17 residues. Germline CDR1 reads SGHRS; CDR2 reads YFSETQ. V was shortened by 4 bases and J by 3 bases, with 22 bases between the two germline ends.

The CDR3 nucleotides read TGCAGCGTTGAAGGGGACAGGACTAGCACAGATACGCAGTATTTT. This gives the protein CSVEGDRTSTDTQYF. The chain employs TRBV29-1 and TRBJ2-3, with 8 positions matching TRBD1. The V gene's germline CDR1 is SQVTM and CDR2 ANQGSEA. This CDR3 comprises 15 residues. V shed 1 base, J shed 0 bases, and the junction held 3 bases outside the gene matches.

The gene calls are TRBV30 and TRBJ1-4, with a possible D match to TRBD1 (5 bases). With 3 bases removed from V and 14 bases from J, the gap between germline ends came to 16 bases. The germline CDR1 and CDR2 sequences are GTSNPN and SVGIG (reference sequence). The CDR3 has 12 residues. CDR3 nucleotides: TGTGCCTGGAGCGGGGCAGGTTTAGACCTGTTTTTT. Protein sequence: CAWSGAGLDLFF.

Only one count was recorded for this clone. The V gene is TRBV9, the J gene TRBJ1-2, with 12 bases lining up with TRBD1. The junction had 12 bases not matched to a gene; V was cut back by 3 bases and J by 3 bases. This CDR3 comprises 18 residues. In germline, CDR1 is SGDLS, CDR2 YYNGEE. This chain's CDR3 is CASSENRDRGLNDYGYTF. The CDR3 DNA is TGTGCCAGCAGCGAGAACCGGGACAGGGGGCTAAATGACTATGGCTACACCTTC. The full variable domain, with the rest looked up from reference TRBV9 and TRBJ1-2, is DSGVTQTPKHLITATGQRVTLRCSPRSGDLSVYWYQQSLDQGLQFLIQYYNGEERAKGNILERFSAQQFPDLHSELNLSSLELGDSALYFCASSENRDRGLNDYGYTFGSGTRLTVV.

The chain recombines TRBV19 with TRBJ2-7; D unresolved. Trimming took 5 bases from V and 0 from J, leaving 14 bases between them. CDR3 length equals 15 residues. The germline gives CDR1 LNHDA, CDR2 SQIVND (reference sequence). The CDR3: CASSVGRTSSYEQYF. The CDR3 coding sequence is TGTGCCAGTAGTGTCGGACGGACCAGCTCCTACGAGCAGTACTTC. Combining the CDR3 with reference TRBV19 and TRBJ2-7 gives the whole variable domain DGGITQSPKYLFRKEGQNVTLSCEQNLNHDAMYWYRQDPGQGLRLIYYSQIVNDFQKGDIAEGYSVSREKKESFPLTVTSAQKNPTAFYLCASSVGRTSSYEQYFGPGTRLTVT.

This rearrangement joins TRBV9 to TRBJ2-7; 10 bases match TRBD2. With V trimmed by 5 bases and J by 3 bases, 5 bases remained unmatched. Germline V gene data show CDR1 as SGDLS and CDR2 as YYNGEE. This CDR3 region has 14 residues. This CDR3 is CASSASGRDYEQYF. DNA of the CDR3: TGTGCCAGCAGTGCTAGCGGGAGAGACTACGAGCAGTACTTC.

The J gene is TRBJ1-1, the V gene TRBV27; D ambiguous. The V end lost 0 bases, the J end lost 1 base, and 9 bases lay between the germline ends. Germline V gives CDR1 MNHEY, CDR2 SMNVEV (reference sequence). This CDR3 has 15 amino acids. This chain's CDR3 is CASSLSGRPNTEAFF. Written as DNA, the CDR3 is TGTGCCAGCAGTTTATCCGGACGGCCGAACACTGAAGCTTTCTTT.

The rearrangement joins TRBV27 to TRBJ2-7; a weak D match, TRBD1 (6 bases). The CDR3 is made up of 17 amino acids. Germline V CDR1 and CDR2: MNHEY, SMNVEV (reference sequence). Deletions cut 4 bases from V and 2 bases from J, with 21 bases between. CDR3 amino acids: CASSSLRTALGTYEQYF. CDR3 DNA sequence: TGTGCCAGCAGTTCCCTCAGGACAGCCCTGGGAACCTACGAGCAGTACTTC.